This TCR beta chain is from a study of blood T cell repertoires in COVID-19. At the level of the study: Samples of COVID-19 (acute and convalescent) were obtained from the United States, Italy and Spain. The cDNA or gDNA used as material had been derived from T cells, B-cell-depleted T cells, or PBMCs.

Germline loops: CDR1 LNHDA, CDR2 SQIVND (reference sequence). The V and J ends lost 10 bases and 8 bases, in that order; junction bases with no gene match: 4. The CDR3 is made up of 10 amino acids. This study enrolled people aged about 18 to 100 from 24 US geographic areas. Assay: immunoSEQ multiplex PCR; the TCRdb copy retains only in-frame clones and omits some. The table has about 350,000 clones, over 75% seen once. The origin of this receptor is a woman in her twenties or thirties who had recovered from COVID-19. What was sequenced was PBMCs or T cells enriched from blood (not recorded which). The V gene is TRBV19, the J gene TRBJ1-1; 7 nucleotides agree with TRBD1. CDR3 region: CATGQVEAFF. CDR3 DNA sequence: TGTGCCACCGGACAGGTCGAAGCTTTCTTT.